This T cell receptor (beta chain) was recorded in a study of blood T cell repertoires in COVID-19. As for the study in general: The United States, Italy and Spain provided the acute and convalescent COVID-19 samples. PBMCs, B-cell-depleted T cells, or T cells provided the cDNA or gDNA that made up the material.

Patients in Seattle were enrolled during active infection, then followed longitudinally. J gave up 5 bases and V 0 bases, and 9 bases lay outside the gene matches. CDR1 and CDR2 (germline): LGHNA, YSLEER. This CDR3 has 18 residues. Original processing notes: Researchers report that nucleated cell counts were estimated from reference gene primer amplification. TCRdb's copy holds only in-frame clones and misses some; the assay was immunoSEQ multiplex PCR. The V and J calls and clone size come from that table; D and trimming were worked out from the DNA. The profile shows about 250,000 clones, 88% of them singletons.

The sequencing sample was made of peripheral blood. The sequence was obtained from a woman between 25 and 40 years old with COVID-19, enrolled during active disease. The chain carries TRBV4-3 and TRBJ2-2; 10 bases are a match to TRBD2. CDR3 bases: TGCGCCAGCAGCCAAGATCCCCTAGCGGGAGATGGTACCGGGGAGCTGTTTTTT. Translation gives CASSQDPLAGDGTGELFF.